This TCR beta chain was sequenced during a study of identical twins (dated by TCRdb to 2016 to 2017). With respect to the entire study: To test whether fetal clonotypes persist, this study deep-sequenced TCR alpha and beta repertoires from monozygotic twins, from unrelated adults of various ages, and from cord blood. Replicate twin experiments were performed at different times using different library preparation protocols to rule out contamination. Results and caveats for the whole study, not just this receptor: Zero-insertion analyses could be partly confounded by invariant T cells such as MAIT and iNKT, although diverse VJ usage argued against such confounding for most clonotypes. Out-of-frame TCR alpha sequences shared between twins showed an excess of low generation-probability sequences compared with coincidental sharing between unrelated individuals. Abundant cord blood beta clonotypes carried fewer insertions; young adult naive repertoires showed a weaker similar trend, while memory repertoires showed none. In monozygotic twins, out-of-frame TCR alpha sharing was systematically underestimated by recombination models, although the models agreed with sharing between unrelated individuals. Because the same donors could not be followed over many years, the conclusions depended on cross-sectional statistical analysis. The excess sharing between twins in beta out-of-frame sequences was weaker because fewer shared sequences reduced the signal-to-noise ratio.

Libraries came from 5' RACE. TCRdb names Illumina HiSeq 2000 as the instrument used. Template switching added a universal primer binding site, and the final cDNA carried a unique molecular identifier that allowed TCR cDNA molecules to be counted accurately. First-strand cDNA for TCR alpha and beta chains was synthesized from specific primers in the conserved constant-segment region. To control for contamination, each cDNA library was double barcoded with a SMART-Mk sample barcode plus Illumina barcodes. TruSeq adapter sequences and Illumina sample barcodes were added in two successive PCR steps. TCR alpha and beta cDNA libraries were sequenced on the Illumina HiSeq platform with custom primers. On the authors' methods: Raw reads were processed with MiGEC to extract unique molecular identifiers, and MiXCR was used to determine CDR3 positions. Recombination models were inferred per individual with the repgenHMM and IGoR tools using an EM algorithm. The tcR package in R was used for shared clonotype analysis, with sharing normalized by the product of cloneset sizes. Out-of-frame nonproductive sequences were analyzed to study raw recombination free of thymic and clonal selection effects. TCRdb's own reprocessing of the public reads used fastp at Q25 and MiXCR and kept productive beta chains. All rows with the same CDR3 protein become a single entry with the most common DNA and genes. These V and J calls rely on TCRdb rather than the paper's analysis. This sample gives a few hundred thousand distinct CDR3 sequences in total; 9.6% of them show up just once. In total, the top ten clones hold roughly 3% of the sample.

A note on this clonotype: This receptor's antigen is unknown. No base quality information exists; no much larger clone differs at one position.

There are 15 amino acids in the CDR3, from cysteine to phenylalanine inclusive. Only CDR3 DNA remains: 45 bases, in frame from the first base. At the junction V is shortened by 4 bases and J by 1 base, with 13 bases in between. Every donor in the study was a healthy Caucasian. Three pairs of female monozygotic twins, all aged about 18 to 29 years, made up the twin cohort. The RNA used for TCR libraries was isolated from peripheral blood mononuclear cells. This sample was shared with a second study, whose subject was yellow fever vaccine responses in identical twins. The second source states: According to the authors, in identical twins the way T cells responded to vaccination appeared partly convergent and partly personalized. In identical twins, the study followed T cell clones that responded to the vaccine with precision.

Material for sequencing was PBMCs. The V and J segments used are TRBV12-3 or TRBV12-4 and TRBJ1-1; matching of 5 bases hints at TRBD1 as the D gene. The TCR comes from a woman between 18 and 29 years old in good health. The DNA sequence is as follows: TGTGCCAGCAGTTATTCCGGGACGGCGAACACTGAAGCTTTCTTT. Its translation is CASSYSGTANTEAFF.